This T cell receptor (beta chain) is drawn from a study of siplizumab effects on memory and regulatory T cells. Study findings and constraints: Unstimulated subsets captured only a minor fraction of alloreactive clones. Naive T cell populations appeared to exhibit greater diversity than memory cells and appeared to be major alloresponse contributors.

Comment on this clone: Its antigen is as yet unknown.

The V gene lost 0 bases and the J gene lost 4 bases, with 10 bases spanning the gap. This CDR3 has 14 residues. Germline V CDR1 and CDR2: SGDLS, YYNGEE. Sequencing of each sample assayed roughly 10^5 TCR templates. The protocol was immunoSEQ multiplex PCR, while the TCRdb copy is restricted to in-frame clones and leaves out a portion. The table shows 100,000 or so clones, with about 91% occurring only once. The source material was CD4+ T cells sorted from blood. The V call is TRBV9, the J call TRBJ1-2; unclear D gene. This TCR derives from a human donor in good health. CDR3 bases: TGTGCCAGCAGCGTAGCCGTAGGGTCCTATGGCTACACCTTC. Translating it yields CASSVAVGSYGYTF.